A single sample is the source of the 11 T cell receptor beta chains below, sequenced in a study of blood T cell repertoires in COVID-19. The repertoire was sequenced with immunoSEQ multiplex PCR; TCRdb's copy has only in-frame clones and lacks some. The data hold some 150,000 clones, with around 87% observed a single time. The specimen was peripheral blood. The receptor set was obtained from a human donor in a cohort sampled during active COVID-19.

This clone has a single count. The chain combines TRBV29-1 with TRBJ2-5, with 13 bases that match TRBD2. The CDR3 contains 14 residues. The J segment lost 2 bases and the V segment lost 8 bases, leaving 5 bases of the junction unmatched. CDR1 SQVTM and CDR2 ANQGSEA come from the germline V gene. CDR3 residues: CSPPTSGGQETQYF. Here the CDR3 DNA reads TGCAGCCCCCCGACTAGCGGGGGGCAAGAGACCCAGTACTTC. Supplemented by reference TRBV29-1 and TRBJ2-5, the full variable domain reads SAVISQKPSRDICQRGTSLTIQCQVDSQVTMMFWYRQQPGQSLTLIATANQGSEATYESGFVIDKFPISRPNLTFSTLTVSNMSPEDSSIYLCSPPTSGGQETQYFGPGTRLLVL.

The CDR3, as DNA: TGTGCCTGGACCGCCGGACAGGTCACTGAAGCTTTCTTT. This encodes CAWTAGQVTEAFF. The rearrangement uses TRBV30 and TRBJ1-1; 7 bases map to TRBD1. With V trimmed by 4 bases and J by 4 bases, 6 bases remained unmatched. The CDR3 has 13 residues. Germline V gene data show CDR1 as GTSNPN and CDR2 as SVGIG (reference sequence).

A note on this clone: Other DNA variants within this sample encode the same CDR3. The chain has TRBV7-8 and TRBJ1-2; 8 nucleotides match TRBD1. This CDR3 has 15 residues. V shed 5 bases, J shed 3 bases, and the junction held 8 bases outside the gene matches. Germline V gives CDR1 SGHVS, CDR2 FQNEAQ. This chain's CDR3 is CASSLNRGLDYGYTF. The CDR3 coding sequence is TGTGCCAGCAGCCTGAACAGGGGGTTGGACTATGGCTACACCTTC.

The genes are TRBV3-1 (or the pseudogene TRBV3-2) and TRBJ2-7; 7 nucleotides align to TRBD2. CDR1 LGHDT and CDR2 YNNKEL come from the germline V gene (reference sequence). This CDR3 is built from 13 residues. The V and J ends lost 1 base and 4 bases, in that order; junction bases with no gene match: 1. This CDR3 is CASSQGGGYEQYF. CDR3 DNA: TGTGCCAGCAGCCAAGGCGGGGGTTACGAGCAGTACTTC.

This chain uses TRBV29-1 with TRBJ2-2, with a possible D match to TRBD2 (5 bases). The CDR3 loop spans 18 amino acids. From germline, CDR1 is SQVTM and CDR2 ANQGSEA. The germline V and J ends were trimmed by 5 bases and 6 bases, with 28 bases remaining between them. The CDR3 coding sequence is TGCAGCGTTACTCTGTGGGGAATGATAGCGACCCAAGCCGGGGAGCTGTTTTTT. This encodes CSVTLWGMIATQAGELFF.

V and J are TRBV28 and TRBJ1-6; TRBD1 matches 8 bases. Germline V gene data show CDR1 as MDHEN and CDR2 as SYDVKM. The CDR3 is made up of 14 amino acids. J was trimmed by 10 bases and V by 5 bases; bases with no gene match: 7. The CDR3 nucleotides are TGTGCCAGCAGTCCAGGGGGCTCCCCCTCACCCCTCCACTTT. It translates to CASSPGGSPSPLHF.

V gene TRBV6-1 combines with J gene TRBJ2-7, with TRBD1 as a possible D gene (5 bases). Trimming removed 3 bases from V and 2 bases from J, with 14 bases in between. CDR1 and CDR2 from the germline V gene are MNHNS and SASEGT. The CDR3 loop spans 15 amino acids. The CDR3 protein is CASSDTGQWTYEQYF. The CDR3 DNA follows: TGTGCCAGCAGTGATACAGGTCAATGGACCTACGAGCAGTACTTC.

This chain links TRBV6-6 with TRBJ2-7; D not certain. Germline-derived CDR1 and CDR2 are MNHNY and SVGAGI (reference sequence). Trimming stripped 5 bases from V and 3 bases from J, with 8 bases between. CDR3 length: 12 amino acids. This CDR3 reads CASSPVDYEQYF. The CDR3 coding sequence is TGTGCCAGCAGTCCGGTCGACTACGAGCAGTACTTC.

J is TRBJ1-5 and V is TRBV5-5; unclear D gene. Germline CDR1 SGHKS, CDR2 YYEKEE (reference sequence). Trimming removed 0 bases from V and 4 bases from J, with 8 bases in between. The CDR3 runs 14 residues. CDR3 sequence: CASSLVAANQPQHF. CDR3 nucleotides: TGTGCCAGCAGCTTGGTCGCGGCAAATCAGCCCCAGCATTTT.

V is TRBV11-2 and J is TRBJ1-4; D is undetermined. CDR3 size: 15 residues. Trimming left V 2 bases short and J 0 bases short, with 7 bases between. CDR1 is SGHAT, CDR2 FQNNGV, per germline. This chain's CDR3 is CASSLSGATNEKLFF. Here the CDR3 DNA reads TGTGCCAGCAGCTTATCCGGGGCAACTAATGAAAAACTGTTTTTT.

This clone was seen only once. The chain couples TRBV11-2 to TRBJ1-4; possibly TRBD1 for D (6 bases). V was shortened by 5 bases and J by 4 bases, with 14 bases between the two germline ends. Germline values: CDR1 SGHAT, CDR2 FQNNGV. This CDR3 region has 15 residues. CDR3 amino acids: CASSLDRSNNEKLFF. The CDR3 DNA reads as TGTGCCAGCAGCCTCGACAGGAGTAATAATGAAAAACTGTTTTTT.